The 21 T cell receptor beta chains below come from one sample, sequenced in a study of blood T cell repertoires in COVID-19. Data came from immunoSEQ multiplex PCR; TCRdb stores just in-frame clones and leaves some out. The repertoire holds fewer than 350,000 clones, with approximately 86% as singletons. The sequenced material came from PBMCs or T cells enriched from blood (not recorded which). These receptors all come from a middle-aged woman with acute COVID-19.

The CDR3 sequence: CAISENKREMADTQYF. The CDR3 DNA follows: TGTGCCATCAGTGAGAACAAGCGGGAGATGGCAGATACGCAGTATTTT. This chain uses TRBV10-3 with TRBJ2-3; 8 bases are shared with TRBD2. Per the germline V gene, CDR1 is ENHRY and CDR2 is SYGVKD. The CDR3 has 16 amino acids. J was trimmed by 4 bases and V by 2 bases; bases with no gene match: 8.

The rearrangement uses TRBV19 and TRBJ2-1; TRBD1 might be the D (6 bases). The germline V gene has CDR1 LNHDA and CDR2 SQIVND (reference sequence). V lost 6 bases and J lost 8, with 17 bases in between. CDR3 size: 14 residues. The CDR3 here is CASSPGQYRHEQFF. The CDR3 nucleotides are TGTGCCAGTAGCCCCGGACAGTATCGCCATGAGCAGTTCTTC.

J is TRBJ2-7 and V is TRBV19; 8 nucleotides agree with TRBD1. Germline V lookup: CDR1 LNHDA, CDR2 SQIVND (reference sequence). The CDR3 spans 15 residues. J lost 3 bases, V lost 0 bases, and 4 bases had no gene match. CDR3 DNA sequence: TGTGCCAGTAGTATAGATCGAGGGACAGGCTACGAGCAGTACTTC. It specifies CASSIDRGTGYEQYF.

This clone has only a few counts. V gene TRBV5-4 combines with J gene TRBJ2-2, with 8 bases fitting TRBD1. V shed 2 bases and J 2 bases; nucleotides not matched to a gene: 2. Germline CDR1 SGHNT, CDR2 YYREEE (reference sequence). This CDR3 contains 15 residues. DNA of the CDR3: TGTGCCAGCAGCTTAGGACAGGGAAACACCGGGGAGCTGTTTTTT. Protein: CASSLGQGNTGELFF.

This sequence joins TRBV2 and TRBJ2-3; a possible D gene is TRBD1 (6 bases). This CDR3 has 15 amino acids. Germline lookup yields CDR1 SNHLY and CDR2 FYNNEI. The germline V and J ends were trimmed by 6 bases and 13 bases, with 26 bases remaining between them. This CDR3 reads CASSIGTFLPFSEYF. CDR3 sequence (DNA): TGTGCCAGCAGCATCGGGACATTCCTACCCTTCTCGGAGTATTTT.

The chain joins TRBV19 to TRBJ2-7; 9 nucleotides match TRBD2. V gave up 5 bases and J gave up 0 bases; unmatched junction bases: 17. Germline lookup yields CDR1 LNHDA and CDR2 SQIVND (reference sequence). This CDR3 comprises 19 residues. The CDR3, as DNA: TGTGCCAGTAGTCCCACGGTTGGTAGCGGGGGAATGAGCTCCTACGAGCAGTACTTC. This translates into CASSPTVGSGGMSSYEQYF.

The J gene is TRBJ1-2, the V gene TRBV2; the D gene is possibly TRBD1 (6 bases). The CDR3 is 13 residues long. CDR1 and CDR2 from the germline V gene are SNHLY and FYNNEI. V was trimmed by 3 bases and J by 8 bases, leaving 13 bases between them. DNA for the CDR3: TGTGCCAGCAGTGAGAGGCAGGGGTACGGCTACACCTTC. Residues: CASSERQGYGYTF. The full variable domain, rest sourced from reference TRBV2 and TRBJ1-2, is EPEVTQTPSHQVTQMGQEVILRCVPISNHLYFYWYRQILGQKVEFLVSFYNNEISEKSEIFDDQFSVERPDGSNFTLKIRSTKLEDSAMYFCASSERQGYGYTFGSGTRLTVV.

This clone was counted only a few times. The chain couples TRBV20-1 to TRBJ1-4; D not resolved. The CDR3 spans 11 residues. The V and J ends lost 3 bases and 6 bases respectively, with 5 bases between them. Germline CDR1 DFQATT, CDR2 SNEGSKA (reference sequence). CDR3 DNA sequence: TGCAGTGCTAGTCAGGATGAAAAACTGTTTTTT. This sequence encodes CSASQDEKLFF.

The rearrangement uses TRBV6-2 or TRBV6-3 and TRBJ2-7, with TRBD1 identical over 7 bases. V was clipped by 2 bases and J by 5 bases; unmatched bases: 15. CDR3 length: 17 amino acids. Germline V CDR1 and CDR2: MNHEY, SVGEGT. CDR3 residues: CASSYPLETQGFNEQYF. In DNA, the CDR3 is TGTGCCAGCAGTTACCCCCTCGAAACACAGGGGTTTAACGAGCAGTACTTC.

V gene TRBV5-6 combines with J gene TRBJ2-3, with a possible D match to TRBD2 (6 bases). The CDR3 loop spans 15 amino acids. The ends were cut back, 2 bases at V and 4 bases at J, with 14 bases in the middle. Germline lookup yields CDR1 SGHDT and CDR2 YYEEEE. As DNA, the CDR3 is TGTGCCAGCAGCTTACGCGGGGCCCCCGCAGATACGCAGTATTTT. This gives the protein CASSLRGAPADTQYF.

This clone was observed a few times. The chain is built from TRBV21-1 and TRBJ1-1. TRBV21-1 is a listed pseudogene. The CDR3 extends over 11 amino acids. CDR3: CASTGNTEAFF. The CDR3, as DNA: TGTGCCAGCACCGGGAACACTGAAGCTTTCTTT.

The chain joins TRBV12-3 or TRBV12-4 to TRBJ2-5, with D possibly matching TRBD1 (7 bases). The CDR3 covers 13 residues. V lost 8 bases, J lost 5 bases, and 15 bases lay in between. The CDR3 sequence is CASAPQGRETQYF. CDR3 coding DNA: TGTGCCAGCGCGCCACAGGGGAGGGAGACCCAGTACTTC.

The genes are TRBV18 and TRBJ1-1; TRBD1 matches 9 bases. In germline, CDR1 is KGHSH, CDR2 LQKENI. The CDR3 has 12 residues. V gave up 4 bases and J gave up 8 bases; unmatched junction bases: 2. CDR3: CASSLDRGEAFF. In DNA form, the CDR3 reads TGTGCCAGCTCACTGGACAGGGGAGAAGCTTTCTTT.

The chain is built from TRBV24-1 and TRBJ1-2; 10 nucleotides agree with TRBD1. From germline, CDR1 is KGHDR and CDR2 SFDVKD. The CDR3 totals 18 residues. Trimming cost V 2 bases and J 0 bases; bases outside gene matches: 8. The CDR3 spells CATSDSPGQGITNYGYTF. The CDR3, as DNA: TGTGCCACCAGTGATTCACCGGGACAGGGGATAACTAACTATGGCTACACCTTC.

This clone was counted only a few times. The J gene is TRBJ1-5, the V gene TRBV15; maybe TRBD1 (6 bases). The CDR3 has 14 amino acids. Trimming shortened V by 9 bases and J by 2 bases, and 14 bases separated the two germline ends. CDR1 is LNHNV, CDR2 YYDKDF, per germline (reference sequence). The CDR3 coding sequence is TGTGCCACTCGGTCGGGGGGCGGCAATCAGCCCCAGCATTTT. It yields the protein CATRSGGGNQPQHF.

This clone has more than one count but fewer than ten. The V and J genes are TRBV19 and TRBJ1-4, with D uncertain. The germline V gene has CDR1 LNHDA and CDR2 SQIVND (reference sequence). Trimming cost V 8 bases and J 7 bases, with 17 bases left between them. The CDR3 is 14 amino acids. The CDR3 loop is CASLGDSWSEKLFF. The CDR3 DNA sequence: TGTGCCAGTTTGGGTGACTCCTGGTCTGAAAAACTGTTTTTT.

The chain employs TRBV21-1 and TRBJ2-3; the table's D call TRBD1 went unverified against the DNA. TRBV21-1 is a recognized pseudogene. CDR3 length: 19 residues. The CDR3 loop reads CASSNYRILTGQGGDTQYF. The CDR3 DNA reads TGTGCCAGCAGCAACTACCGAATACTAACGGGACAGGGTGGGGATACGCAGTATTTT.

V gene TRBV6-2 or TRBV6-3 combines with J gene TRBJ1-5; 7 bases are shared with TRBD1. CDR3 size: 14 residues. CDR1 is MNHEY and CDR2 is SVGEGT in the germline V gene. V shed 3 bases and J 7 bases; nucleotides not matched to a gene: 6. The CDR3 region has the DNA TGTGCCAGCAGTTATGGAGGGGGCGGCCAGCCCCAGCATTTT. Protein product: CASSYGGGGQPQHF.

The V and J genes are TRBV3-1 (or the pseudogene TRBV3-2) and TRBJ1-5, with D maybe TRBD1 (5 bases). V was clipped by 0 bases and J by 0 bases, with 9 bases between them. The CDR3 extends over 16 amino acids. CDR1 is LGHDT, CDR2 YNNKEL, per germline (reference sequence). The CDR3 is CASSQDLTDSNQPQHF. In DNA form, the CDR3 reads TGTGCCAGCAGCCAAGATTTGACAGATAGCAATCAGCCCCAGCATTTT.

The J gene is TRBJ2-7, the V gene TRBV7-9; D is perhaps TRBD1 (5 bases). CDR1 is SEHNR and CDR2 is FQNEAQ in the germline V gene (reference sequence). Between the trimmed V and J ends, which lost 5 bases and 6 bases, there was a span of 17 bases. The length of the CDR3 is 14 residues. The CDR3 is CASSVVNPTVEQYF. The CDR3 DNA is TGTGCCAGCAGCGTCGTGAACCCGACAGTCGAGCAGTACTTC.

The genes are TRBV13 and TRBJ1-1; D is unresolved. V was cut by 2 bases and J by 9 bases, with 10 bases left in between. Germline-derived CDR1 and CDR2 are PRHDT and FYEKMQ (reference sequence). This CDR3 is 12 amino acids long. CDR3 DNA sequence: TGTGCCAGCAGCTTACAGATTTCCCAAGCTTTCTTT. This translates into CASSLQISQAFF.